The 25 T cell receptor beta chains listed next were all sequenced from one sample in a study of cytotoxic CD8 clonotypes in ibrutinib-treated CLL (dated by TCRdb to the early 2020s). The sample's time point label is to be understood as: approximately eleven months on ibrutinib. The library was obtained by the immunoSEQ multiplex PCR assay. The clones in this table, taken by TCRdb from immuneACCESS, are in-frame only. Not every clone is retained; where verified, under half of the shortfall comes from an unresolved V gene, and the cause of the rest is unknown. For this sample the table gives more than 140,000 clones, of which around 77% were detected only once. The top ten clones comprise around a quarter of the sample. Source: PBMCs, taken after 12 months of ibrutinib treatment. The receptors were sampled from a human donor with chronic lymphocytic leukemia.

The chain has TRBV15 and TRBJ2-1; possibly TRBD2 for D (5 bases). Germline lookup yields CDR1 LNHNV and CDR2 YYDKDF (reference sequence). Deletions cut 5 bases from V and 0 bases from J, with 14 bases between. CDR3 length equals 16 residues. The CDR3 loop reads CATSPPPGISYNEQFF. The DNA of the CDR3 is TGTGCCACCAGCCCTCCCCCGGGGATCTCCTACAATGAGCAGTTCTTC.

This chain connects TRBV15 to TRBJ1-5, with TRBD1 as a possible D gene (6 bases). V lost 1 base and J 0 bases, leaving 10 bases between the germline ends. Germline CDR1 is LNHNV and CDR2 is YYDKDF (reference sequence). The CDR3 length is 16 residues. For the CDR3, the DNA is TGTGCCACCAGCAGAGGTCAGGGGAGTAGCAATCAGCCCCAGCATTTT. As protein: CATSRGQGSSNQPQHF.

This clone has just a few counts. V gene TRBV4-2 combines with J gene TRBJ2-7; a weak D match, TRBD1 (5 bases). CDR1 and CDR2 (germline): LGHNA, YNFKEQ. The V gene lost 4 bases and the J gene lost 3 bases, with 22 bases spanning the gap. This CDR3 contains 17 residues. CDR3 region: CASSLQGPSQTYYEQYF. The CDR3 DNA reads TGTGCCAGCAGCCTCCAGGGTCCAAGCCAAACATACTACGAGCAGTACTTC.

CDR3 nucleotide sequence: TGTGCCTGGAGCTCTATTCCGGGACAGTTAACCTACGAGCAGTACTTC. This codes for CAWSSIPGQLTYEQYF. The chain couples TRBV30 to TRBJ2-7, with 7 bases that match TRBD1. This CDR3 spans 16 amino acids. V was clipped by 3 bases and J by 2 bases; unmatched bases: 13. The germline CDR1 and CDR2 sequences are GTSNPN and SVGIG (reference sequence).

This clone occurred a few times. This same CDR3 is encoded by further DNA sequences in the sample. The chain couples TRBV7-9 to TRBJ1-1; maybe TRBD1 (5 bases). Germline V gives CDR1 SEHNR, CDR2 FQNEAQ (reference sequence). Deletions cut 1 base from V and 8 bases from J, with 5 bases between. CDR3 length: 11 residues. The CDR3 loop is CASSLGTEAFF. CDR3 nucleotides: TGTGCCAGCAGCTTAGGGACAGAAGCTTTCTTT. Looking up the rest from reference TRBV7-9 and TRBJ1-1 gives the full variable domain: DTGVSQNPRHKITKRGQNVTFRCDPISEHNRLYWYRQTLGQGPEFLTYFQNEAQLEKSRLLSDRFSAERPKGSFSTLEIQRTEQGDSAMYLCASSLGTEAFFGQGTRLTVV.

The rearrangement joins TRBV4-1 to TRBJ2-1; D might be TRBD2 (6 bases). V lost 1 base to trimming and J lost 14 bases, with 15 bases between them. The CDR3 loop spans 13 amino acids. Germline V gene lookup returns CDR1 MGHRA and CDR2 YSYEKL. CDR3 loop: CASSQGWGEKKFF. The CDR3 region has the DNA TGCGCCAGCAGCCAAGGTTGGGGGGAAAAGAAGTTCTTC.

This clone occurred a few times. The rearrangement joins TRBV11-3 to TRBJ2-2; D possibly corresponds to TRBD2 (6 bases). Germline CDR1 and CDR2: SGHNT and YENEEA. V lost 3 bases and J 5 bases, leaving 10 bases between the germline ends. This CDR3 is 14 amino acids long. The CDR3 is CASSFDGGTGELFF. The CDR3 coding sequence is TGTGCCAGCAGCTTCGACGGGGGTACCGGGGAGCTGTTTTTT.

CDR3 in amino acids: CASSLDGTGRTSPLHF. In DNA form, the CDR3 reads TGCGCCAGCAGCTTGGACGGGACAGGGAGGACGTCACCCCTCCACTTT. The chain employs TRBV5-1 and TRBJ1-6; TRBD1 matches 9 bases. Germline assignment: CDR1 SGHRS and CDR2 YFSETQ. With 0 bases clipped from V and 10 bases from J, the junction kept 8 bases outside the gene matches. The length of the CDR3 is 16 residues.

The rearrangement links TRBV9 to TRBJ2-5, with 11 bases matching TRBD2. The J segment lost 2 bases and the V segment lost 4 bases, leaving 10 bases of the junction unmatched. Germline V gene sequence: CDR1 SGDLS, CDR2 YYNGEE. The CDR3 is 17 amino acids. DNA for the CDR3: TGTGCCAGCAGCAAGACTAGCGGGGCCTTACTACAAGAGACCCAGTACTTC. Protein product: CASSKTSGALLQETQYF.

V usage is TRBV7-2 and J usage is TRBJ1-2; D is perhaps TRBD1 (6 bases). V lost 1 base, J lost 7 bases, and 13 bases lay in between. The V gene's germline CDR1 is SGHTA and CDR2 FQGNSA. The CDR3 has 14 amino acids. For the CDR3, the DNA is TGTGCCAGCAGCTTAGATTGGGGGCGGAGTGGCTACACCTTC. Protein: CASSLDWGRSGYTF.

This chain uses TRBV10-3 with TRBJ1-1, with D tentatively TRBD1 (5 bases). The germline V gene encodes CDR1 ENHRY and CDR2 SYGVKD. With 4 bases removed from V and 8 bases from J, the gap between germline ends came to 14 bases. The CDR3 loop spans 13 amino acids. The CDR3 DNA reads TGTGCCATCAGTGTTTCCGAGGCAGGGGAAGCTTTCTTT. Its protein is CAISVSEAGEAFF.

V usage is TRBV5-6 and J usage is TRBJ2-7; D is unresolved. Trimming took 2 bases from V and 2 from J, leaving 11 bases between them. The length of the CDR3 is 14 residues. From germline, CDR1 is SGHDT and CDR2 YYEEEE. CDR3 DNA: TGTGCCAGCAGCTTTAAAGGGTTGCCCTACGAGCAGTACTTC. Protein product: CASSFKGLPYEQYF.

There are a few counts of this clone. This chain links TRBV19 with TRBJ2-7; 12 nucleotides align to TRBD2. Germline V gene lookup returns CDR1 LNHDA and CDR2 SQIVND (reference sequence). CDR3 length: 15 amino acids. Trimming took 3 bases from V and 5 from J; bases not matched to a gene: 5. As DNA, the CDR3 is TGTGCCAGTAGTATTCTAGCGGGAGGGCCCGACGAGCAGTACTTC. Its translation is CASSILAGGPDEQYF. The complete variable domain, with remaining parts taken from reference TRBV19 and TRBJ2-7, reads DGGITQSPKYLFRKEGQNVTLSCEQNLNHDAMYWYRQDPGQGLRLIYYSQIVNDFQKGDIAEGYSVSREKKESFPLTVTSAQKNPTAFYLCASSILAGGPDEQYFGPGTRLTVT.

The chain has TRBV5-6 and TRBJ2-1; D unresolved. CDR1 and CDR2 (germline): SGHDT, YYEEEE. V lost 2 bases and J 0 bases, leaving 9 bases between the germline ends. The CDR3 runs 15 residues. The CDR3 spells CASSFGRSSYNEQFF. In DNA, the CDR3 is TGTGCCAGCAGCTTTGGACGGAGCTCCTACAATGAGCAGTTCTTC.

The chain links TRBV10-3 to TRBJ2-2; D is possibly TRBD1 or TRBD2 (5 bases each). The V gene lost 5 bases and the J gene lost 0 bases, with 19 bases spanning the gap. The CDR3 contains 18 residues. The V gene's germline CDR1 is ENHRY and CDR2 SYGVKD. CDR3 sequence reads: CAISPGRGSPSNTGELFF. Written as DNA, the CDR3 is TGTGCCATCAGTCCGGGGCGCGGCTCCCCCTCGAACACCGGGGAGCTGTTTTTT.

CDR3 bases: TGTGCCAGTAGTATATTACTTGGGGGCTATGGCTACACCTTC. Amino acid sequence: CASSILLGGYGYTF. The genes are TRBV19 and TRBJ1-2, with D possibly being TRBD1 (5 bases). The germline CDR1 and CDR2 sequences are LNHDA and SQIVND (reference sequence). This CDR3 has 14 amino acids. The V and J ends lost 2 bases and 4 bases respectively, with 11 bases between them.

The rearrangement joins TRBV10-3 to TRBJ1-2; D perhaps matches TRBD1 (5 bases). The CDR3 is 16 amino acids. Germline V gives CDR1 ENHRY, CDR2 SYGVKD. The V end was cut by 4 bases, the J end by 4 bases, with 19 bases between. The CDR3 DNA reads as TGTGCCATCAGTGTGGGTGACAGTCGGGGGATCTATGGCTACACCTTC. Encoded protein: CAISVGDSRGIYGYTF.

The J gene is TRBJ2-2, the V gene TRBV2, with a possible D match to TRBD1 (6 bases). V gave up 2 bases and J gave up 0 bases, with 10 bases separating them. The CDR3 contains 16 residues. The germline V gene encodes CDR1 SNHLY and CDR2 FYNNEI. The CDR3: CASSETRTANTGELFF. The CDR3 DNA is TGTGCCAGCAGTGAAACCCGGACAGCGAACACCGGGGAGCTGTTTTTT.

This clone appeared a few times. The chain links TRBV10-3 to TRBJ2-7; a possible D gene is TRBD1 (6 bases). Trimming cost V 7 bases and J 2 bases, with 15 bases left between them. This CDR3 has 14 residues. Per germline, CDR1 ENHRY and CDR2 SYGVKD. The CDR3 DNA follows: TGTGCCATCATGCCGGGACATTTCCCCTACGAGCAGTACTTC. As protein: CAIMPGHFPYEQYF.

V and J are TRBV7-8 and TRBJ1-2, with no clear D. Trimming cost V 4 bases and J 7 bases, with 13 bases left between them. Germline loops: CDR1 SGHVS, CDR2 FQNEAQ. This CDR3 has 13 amino acids. CDR3 in DNA: TGTGCCAGCAGCTCCCCTGGGTTGAGTGGCTACACCTTC. Translated, it gives CASSSPGLSGYTF.

The J gene is TRBJ1-5, the V gene TRBV28, with D maybe TRBD1 (6 bases). With 8 bases removed from V and 7 bases from J, the gap between germline ends came to 12 bases. Germline-derived CDR1 and CDR2 are MDHEN and SYDVKM. The CDR3 is 12 amino acids. The CDR3 sequence: CASGGAHQPQHF. In DNA form, the CDR3 reads TGTGCCAGCGGGGGGGCTCACCAGCCCCAGCATTTT.

The DNA for the CDR3 is TGCGCCAGCAGCCAGGGACAGGGGGACGGTGGAAACACCATATATTTT. Translating it yields CASSQGQGDGGNTIYF. This sequence joins TRBV5-1 and TRBJ1-3; 11 bases are shared with TRBD1. Looked up from germline, CDR1 is SGHRS and CDR2 is YFSETQ. Trimming removed 4 bases from V and 3 bases from J; junction bases left unmatched: 6. This CDR3 has 16 amino acids.

The rearrangement joins TRBV4-2 to TRBJ1-2; 7 positions match TRBD1. The CDR3 has 15 amino acids. V trimming: 5 bases; J trimming: 5 bases; junction bases outside the gene matches: 11. Germline CDR1 LGHNA, CDR2 YNFKEQ. CDR3 in amino acids: CASSSEDRARYGYTF. The CDR3 DNA sequence: TGTGCCAGCAGCTCGGAAGACAGGGCAAGGTATGGCTACACCTTC.

V and J are TRBV2 and TRBJ1-4; no clear D. Germline loops: CDR1 SNHLY, CDR2 FYNNEI. The CDR3 has 14 amino acids. V was pared by 3 bases and J by 4 bases, with 9 bases between. The DNA for the CDR3 is TGTGCCAGCAGTGATCCACCGATTAATGAAAAACTGTTTTTT. Protein product: CASSDPPINEKLFF.

This clone occurred a few times. The chain combines TRBV2 with TRBJ2-2; possibly TRBD2 for D (5 bases). The CDR3 covers 16 residues. Germline V gene data show CDR1 as SNHLY and CDR2 as FYNNEI. The V and J ends lost 1 base and 3 bases respectively, with 12 bases between them. The DNA for the CDR3 is TGTGCCAGCAGTGAAGATCGGAGCGGAGACACCGGGGAGCTGTTTTTT. Translating gives CASSEDRSGDTGELFF. The complete variable domain, with remaining parts taken from reference TRBV2 and TRBJ2-2, reads EPEVTQTPSHQVTQMGQEVILRCVPISNHLYFYWYRQILGQKVEFLVSFYNNEISEKSEIFDDQFSVERPDGSNFTLKIRSTKLEDSAMYFCASSEDRSGDTGELFFGEGSRLTVL.